Shown below are 27 T cell receptor beta chains from a single sample sequenced in a study of shared clonotypes between healthy human individuals. The assay was immunoSEQ multiplex PCR, and TCRdb's table has in-frame clones only and misses some. The sample contains 2 million to 2.5 million clones, approximately 96% of which appear only once. Specimen: naive CD4+ T cells sorted from blood. Subset in this sample: CD45RA+ positively selected. The origin of the receptors is a man between 18 and 29 years old in good health.

About this clone: Additional DNA sequences in this sample encode the identical CDR3. The V call is TRBV4-1, the J call TRBJ2-7; 11 bases are a match to TRBD1. The CDR3 covers 15 residues. The germline CDR1 and CDR2 sequences are MGHRA and YSYEKL. The junction had 5 bases not matched to a gene; V was cut back by 4 bases and J by 3 bases. The CDR3 is CASSRGTGGYYEQYF. The CDR3 region has the DNA TGCGCCAGCAGCCGAGGGACAGGGGGATACTACGAGCAGTACTTC.

V is TRBV27 and J is TRBJ1-4; tentatively, D is TRBD1 (6 bases). CDR3 length: 14 residues. The ends were cut back, 5 bases at V and 3 bases at J, with 10 bases in the middle. Germline CDR1 and CDR2: MNHEY and SMNVEV (reference sequence). The CDR3 DNA reads TGTGCCAGCAGTCCCCCAGGGGCTAATGAAAAACTGTTTTTT. It yields the protein CASSPPGANEKLFF. The full variable domain, in which reference TRBV27 and TRBJ1-4 provide the parts outside the CDR3, is EAQVTQNPRYLITVTGKKLTVTCSQNMNHEYMSWYRQDPGLGLRQIYYSMNVEVTDKGDVPEGYKVSRKEKRNFPLILESPSPNQTSLYFCASSPPGANEKLFFGSGTQLSVL.

This sequence joins TRBV11-2 and TRBJ2-3, with 9 bases lining up with TRBD2. Germline V gives CDR1 SGHAT, CDR2 FQNNGV. The CDR3 extends over 15 amino acids. J gave up 5 bases and V 4 bases, and 7 bases lay outside the gene matches. The CDR3 DNA is TGTGCCAGCAGCTCTATAGCGGGAGCCCAAGATACGCAGTATTTT. Protein sequence: CASSSIAGAQDTQYF.

The chain has TRBV29-1 and TRBJ2-5; D might be TRBD2 (7 bases). The CDR3 sequence is 15 residues long. V was pared by 4 bases and J by 3 bases, with 18 bases between. Germline loops: CDR1 SQVTM, CDR2 ANQGSEA. The CDR3 bases are TGCAGCGTTGCGGGGGGCCAGAGGATAGAAGAGACCCAGTACTTC. This sequence encodes CSVAGGQRIEETQYF.

The rearrangement links TRBV6-5 to TRBJ2-7, with 11 bases identical to TRBD2. The ends lost 9 bases at V and 1 base at J; junction bases unmatched: 8. This CDR3 has 15 residues. CDR1 MNHEY and CDR2 SVGAGI come from the germline V gene. CDR3 region: CASRSGGAGSYEQYF. The CDR3 coding sequence is TGTGCCAGTCGTAGCGGGGGGGCCGGGTCCTACGAGCAGTACTTC.

A remark on this clone: Other DNA sequences from this sample encode an identical CDR3 as well. The CDR3 reads CASGFTDTQYF. CDR3 DNA: TGTGCTAGTGGTTTCACAGATACGCAGTATTTT. J is TRBJ2-3 and V is TRBV12-5, with D uncertain. CDR3 size: 11 residues. Germline V gene data show CDR1 as LGHNT and CDR2 as FRNRAP. V lost 3 bases to trimming and J lost 2 bases, with 0 bases between them. The entire variable domain, with the rest obtained from reference TRBV12-5 and TRBJ2-3, is as follows: DARVTQTPRHKVTEMGQEVTMRCQPILGHNTVFWYRQTMMQGLELLAYFRNRAPLDDSGMPKDRFSAEMPDATLATLKIQPSEPRDSAVYFCASGFTDTQYFGPGTRLTVL.

This chain links TRBV9 with TRBJ2-5, with 8 nucleotides matching TRBD2. This CDR3 has 16 residues. V lost 0 bases and J lost 2; bases outside the gene matches: 6. Germline values: CDR1 SGDLS, CDR2 YYNGEE. This CDR3 reads CASSVGSSGYQETQYF. CDR3 nucleotide sequence: TGTGCCAGCAGCGTAGGGTCTAGCGGGTATCAAGAGACCCAGTACTTC.

This clone was seen just once. The rearrangement uses TRBV2 and TRBJ2-3, with a possible D match to TRBD2 (6 bases). CDR1 and CDR2 (germline): SNHLY, FYNNEI. CDR3 length: 15 amino acids. The V and J ends lost 7 bases and 2 bases respectively, with 16 bases between them. This chain's CDR3 is CASTLQEGITDTQYF. The CDR3 DNA is TGTGCCAGCACATTACAGGAGGGGATCACAGATACGCAGTATTTT.

The chain joins TRBV6-1 to TRBJ1-6; D is undetermined. The CDR3 spans 14 residues. V was pared by 2 bases and J by 13 bases, with 15 bases between. Germline CDR1 MNHNS, CDR2 SASEGT. CDR3 DNA sequence: TGTGCCAGCAGTGAAAACAGTCTTACAACCCCCCTCCACTTT. Protein sequence: CASSENSLTTPLHF.

The DNA of the CDR3 is TGTGCCAGCAGCCATCTAACAGGGTCGTATACAGATACGCAGTATTTT. The encoded protein is CASSHLTGSYTDTQYF. The chain has TRBV14 and TRBJ2-3; perhaps TRBD1 as D (6 bases). The CDR3 is 16 residues long. CDR1 is SGHDN and CDR2 is FVKESK in the germline V gene. V was trimmed by 3 bases and J by 3 bases, leaving 16 bases between them. The variable domain in full, with the rest retrieved from reference TRBV14 and TRBJ2-3, is EAGVTQFPSHSVIEKGQTVTLRCDPISGHDNLYWYRRVMGKEIKFLLHFVKESKQDESGMPNNRFLAERTGGTYSTLKVQPAELEDSGVYFCASSHLTGSYTDTQYFGPGTRLTVL.

Remarks on this clone: Other DNA variants within this sample encode the same CDR3. The chain combines TRBV19 with TRBJ2-3; D is unresolved. Germline V CDR1 and CDR2: LNHDA, SQIVND (reference sequence). The CDR3 runs 12 residues. Deletions cut 4 bases from V and 1 base from J, with 3 bases between. CDR3 sequence reads: CASSTRTDTQYF. Written as DNA, the CDR3 is TGTGCCAGTAGTACTCGCACAGATACGCAGTATTTT.

This chain joins TRBV7-2 and TRBJ2-3; no clear D. CDR1 and CDR2 from the germline V gene are SGHTA and FQGNSA. The CDR3 consists of 13 residues. V lost 1 base and J 9 bases, leaving 11 bases between the germline ends. CDR3 sequence: CASSLDPIPTQYF. The CDR3 DNA reads as TGTGCCAGCAGCTTAGACCCTATACCCACGCAGTATTTT.

V usage is TRBV7-6 and J usage is TRBJ2-5; TRBD1 or TRBD2 may be the D gene (5 bases each). CDR3 size: 13 residues. Between the trimmed V and J ends, which lost 5 bases and 5 bases, there was a span of 12 bases. Per the germline V gene, CDR1 is SGHVS and CDR2 is FNYEAQ. The CDR3 spells CASSRGAPETQYF. CDR3 DNA: TGTGCCAGCAGCCGAGGGGCTCCGGAGACCCAGTACTTC.

This clone was seen just once. This sample includes further DNA sequences coding for the same CDR3. The chain is built from TRBV28 and TRBJ1-2; no firm D call. V gave up 6 bases and J gave up 6 bases, with 8 bases separating them. CDR1 is MDHEN and CDR2 is SYDVKM in the germline V gene. This CDR3 contains 11 residues. The DNA for the CDR3 is TGTGCCAGCAGCCGGTTGGATGGCTACACCTTC. The encoded protein is CASSRLDGYTF.

The chain is built from TRBV29-1 and TRBJ2-1; TRBD1 or TRBD2 may be the D gene (5 bases each). Germline V gene sequence: CDR1 SQVTM, CDR2 ANQGSEA. Trimming cost V 5 bases and J 9 bases, with 14 bases left between them. The CDR3 has 12 amino acids. The CDR3 nucleotides read TGCAGCGTTCTCGTTGGGACGATTGAGCAGTTCTTC. Translation gives CSVLVGTIEQFF.

This sequence joins TRBV4-1 and TRBJ2-1; no clear D gene. This CDR3 spans 16 amino acids. V shed 0 bases and J shed 0 bases, with 9 bases lying between them. Per germline, CDR1 MGHRA and CDR2 YSYEKL. The CDR3 DNA is TGCGCCAGCAGCCAAGATGGAGTTAGCTCCTACAATGAGCAGTTCTTC. Its translation: CASSQDGVSSYNEQFF.

J is TRBJ2-5 and V is TRBV29-1, with D hard to call. CDR1 SQVTM and CDR2 ANQGSEA come from the germline V gene. V lost 7 bases to trimming and J lost 1 base, with 16 bases between them. The CDR3 loop spans 14 amino acids. The CDR3 DNA is TGCAGCGCCTCGCCCAGGCTGGTCCAAGAGACCCAGTACTTC. It translates to CSASPRLVQETQYF.

This clone was recorded once. The sample contains more than one DNA sequence encoding this CDR3. The chain couples TRBV30 to TRBJ2-5; D gene uncertain. CDR3 length equals 11 residues. Germline CDR1 GTSNPN, CDR2 SVGIG (reference sequence). V gave up 3 bases and J gave up 3 bases, with 5 bases separating them. The CDR3 here is CAWSSEETQYF. CDR3 nucleotides: TGTGCCTGGAGCTCTGAAGAGACCCAGTACTTC.

V is TRBV6-1 and J is TRBJ1-3; TRBD1 agrees at 7 bases. Trimming cost V 6 bases and J 1 base; bases outside gene matches: 9. The length of the CDR3 is 16 residues. Germline CDR1 MNHNS, CDR2 SASEGT. Here the CDR3 reads CASREQGSQSGNTIYF. The CDR3 region has the DNA TGTGCCAGCAGGGAACAGGGGTCGCAGTCTGGAAACACCATATATTTT.

The J gene is TRBJ1-2, the V gene TRBV30; 8 bases match TRBD1. With 1 base clipped from V and 8 bases from J, the junction kept 3 bases outside the gene matches. Germline V lookup: CDR1 GTSNPN, CDR2 SVGIG (reference sequence). This CDR3 spans 12 amino acids. The CDR3 DNA sequence: TGTGCCTGGAGTGAACAGGGGGGAGGCTACACCTTC. Protein: CAWSEQGGGYTF. Using reference TRBV30 and TRBJ1-2 for the parts outside the CDR3, the full variable domain is SQTIHQWPATLVQPVGSPLSLECTVEGTSNPNLYWYRQAAGRGLQLLFYSVGIGQISSEVPQNLSASRPQDRQFILSSKKLLLSDSGFYLCAWSEQGGGYTFGSGTRLTVV.

Details on this clone: In the same sample, other DNA sequences code for this CDR3. The V and J genes are TRBV19 and TRBJ1-2; perhaps TRBD1 as D (6 bases). Trimming removed 6 bases at V and 2 bases at J, with 10 bases between. The CDR3 covers 13 residues. Germline CDR1 is LNHDA and CDR2 is SQIVND (reference sequence). The CDR3 sequence is CASSTTGNYGYTF. CDR3 sequence (DNA): TGTGCCAGTAGCACAACAGGGAACTATGGCTACACCTTC.

The genes are TRBV2 and TRBJ2-5; TRBD2 aligns across 11 bases. Germline V gene data show CDR1 as SNHLY and CDR2 as FYNNEI. This CDR3 region has 15 residues. The J segment lost 9 bases and the V segment lost 6 bases, leaving 12 bases of the junction unmatched. This chain's CDR3 is CASRPLAGVQQAQYF. CDR3 nucleotide sequence: TGTGCCAGCAGGCCACTAGCGGGGGTTCAGCAGGCCCAGTACTTC.

V gene TRBV28 combines with J gene TRBJ2-7; the D is unclear. The V end lost 2 bases, the J end lost 2 bases, and 10 bases lay between the germline ends. This CDR3 has 14 amino acids. Per the germline V gene, CDR1 is MDHEN and CDR2 is SYDVKM. The CDR3 DNA reads TGTGCCAGCAGTTTACACGGGTCTACCTACGAGCAGTACTTC. Amino acids: CASSLHGSTYEQYF.

The chain recombines TRBV11-3 with TRBJ1-1; 9 nucleotides agree with TRBD1. CDR1 SGHNT and CDR2 YENEEA come from the germline V gene. The J segment lost 4 bases and the V segment lost 5 bases, leaving 2 bases of the junction unmatched. This CDR3 contains 13 residues. CDR3 sequence reads: CASSGQGTTEAFF. The CDR3 DNA reads as TGTGCCAGCAGCGGACAGGGGACCACTGAAGCTTTCTTT.

The V call is TRBV7-9, the J call TRBJ1-5; D remains ambiguous. The CDR3 runs 15 residues. Germline values: CDR1 SEHNR, CDR2 FQNEAQ (reference sequence). Between the trimmed V and J ends, which lost 1 base and 7 bases, there was a span of 14 bases. This CDR3 is CASSLVSVSGQPQHF. The CDR3 region has the DNA TGTGCCAGCAGCTTAGTGAGTGTGTCGGGACAGCCCCAGCATTTT.

The V and J genes are TRBV10-3 and TRBJ2-3; 10 bases are a match to TRBD2. J was trimmed by 4 bases and V by 0 bases; bases with no gene match: 4. Germline V lookup: CDR1 ENHRY, CDR2 SYGVKD. The CDR3 covers 16 residues. In DNA form, the CDR3 reads TGTGCCATCAGTGAGTCGCAGCGGGAGGGGGCAGATACGCAGTATTTT. This gives the protein CAISESQREGADTQYF.

V usage is TRBV5-4 and J usage is TRBJ1-1; TRBD1 is a possible D gene (5 bases). Per the germline V gene, CDR1 is SGHNT and CDR2 is YYREEE (reference sequence). The V and J ends lost 1 base and 0 bases respectively, with 16 bases between them. This CDR3 is 17 amino acids long. CDR3 protein: CASSLTGERVMNTEAFF. In DNA form, the CDR3 reads TGTGCCAGCAGCTTGACAGGTGAAAGGGTTATGAACACTGAAGCTTTCTTT.